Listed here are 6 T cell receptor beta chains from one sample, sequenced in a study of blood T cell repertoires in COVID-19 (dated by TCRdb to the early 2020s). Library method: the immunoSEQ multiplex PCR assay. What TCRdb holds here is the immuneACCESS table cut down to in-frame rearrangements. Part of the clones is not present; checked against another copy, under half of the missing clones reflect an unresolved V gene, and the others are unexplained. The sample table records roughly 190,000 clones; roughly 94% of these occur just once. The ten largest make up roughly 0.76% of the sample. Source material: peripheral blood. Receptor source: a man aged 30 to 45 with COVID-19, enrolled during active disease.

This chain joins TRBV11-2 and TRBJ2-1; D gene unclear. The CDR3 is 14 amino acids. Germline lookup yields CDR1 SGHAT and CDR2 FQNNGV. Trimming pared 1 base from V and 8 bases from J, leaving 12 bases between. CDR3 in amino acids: CASSLAPPFHEQFF. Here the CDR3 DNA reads TGTGCCAGCAGCTTAGCCCCCCCGTTCCATGAGCAGTTCTTC.

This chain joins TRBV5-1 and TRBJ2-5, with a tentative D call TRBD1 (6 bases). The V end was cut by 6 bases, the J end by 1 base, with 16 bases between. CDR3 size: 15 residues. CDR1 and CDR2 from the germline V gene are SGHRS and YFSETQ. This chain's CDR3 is CASTPQGSAQETQYF. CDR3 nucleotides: TGCGCCAGCACCCCACAGGGCTCGGCCCAAGAGACCCAGTACTTC.

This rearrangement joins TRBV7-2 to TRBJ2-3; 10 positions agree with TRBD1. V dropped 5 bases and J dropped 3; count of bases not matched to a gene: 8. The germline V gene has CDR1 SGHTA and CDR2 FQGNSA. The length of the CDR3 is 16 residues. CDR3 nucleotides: TGTGCCAGCAGCCAACAGACAGGGGGCCGGACAGATACGCAGTATTTT. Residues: CASSQQTGGRTDTQYF. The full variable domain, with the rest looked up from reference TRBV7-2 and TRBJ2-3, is GAGVSQSPSNKVTEKGKDVELRCDPISGHTALYWYRQSLGQGLEFLIYFQGNSAPDKSGLPSDRFSAERTGGSVSTLTIQRTQQEDSAVYLCASSQQTGGRTDTQYFGPGTRLTVL.

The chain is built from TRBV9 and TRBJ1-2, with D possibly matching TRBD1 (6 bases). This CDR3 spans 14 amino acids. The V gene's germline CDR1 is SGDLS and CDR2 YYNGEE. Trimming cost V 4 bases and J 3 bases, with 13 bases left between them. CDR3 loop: CASSPQDSYYGYTF. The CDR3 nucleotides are TGTGCCAGCAGCCCACAGGACAGCTACTATGGCTACACCTTC.

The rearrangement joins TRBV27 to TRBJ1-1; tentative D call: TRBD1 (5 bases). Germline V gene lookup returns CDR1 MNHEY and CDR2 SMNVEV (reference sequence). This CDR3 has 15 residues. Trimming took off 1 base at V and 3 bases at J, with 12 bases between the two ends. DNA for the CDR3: TGTGCCAGCAGTTTATTTGGCAGGGCGGACACTGAAGCTTTCTTT. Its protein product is CASSLFGRADTEAFF.

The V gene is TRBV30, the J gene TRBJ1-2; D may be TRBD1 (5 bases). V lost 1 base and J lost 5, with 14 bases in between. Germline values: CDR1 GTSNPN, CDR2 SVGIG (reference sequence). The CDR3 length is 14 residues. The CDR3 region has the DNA TGTGCCTGGAGTGGCCAGGGAGGGATTTATGGCTACACCTTC. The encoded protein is CAWSGQGGIYGYTF.